The entry below describes one T cell receptor beta chain. This sample stems from a study of blood T cell repertoires in COVID-19. Study summary: Acute-phase and convalescent COVID-19 samples originated in the United States, Italy and Spain. Sources were T cells, B-cell-depleted T cells, or PBMCs; the material itself was cDNA or gDNA.

CDR1 and CDR2 from the germline V gene are SEHNR and FQNEAQ (reference sequence). The CDR3 runs 15 residues. The V gene end was trimmed by 5 bases and the J gene end by 8 bases; junction bases not matched to a gene: 7. Authors' analysis steps: Estimation of nucleated cell counts was performed using reference gene primer amplification. Data came from immunoSEQ multiplex PCR; TCRdb stores just in-frame clones and leaves some out. V and J calls plus clone size are reproduced from that table; the DNA served to infer D and trimming. The sample records 200,000 to 250,000 clones, under 90% being singletons.

The chain joins TRBV7-9 to TRBJ1-6, with 9 bases fitting TRBD1. The sequenced material came from peripheral blood. The receptor was isolated from a man aged 55 to 69 who had recovered from COVID-19. DNA of the CDR3: TGTGCCAGCAGCGGGGCCGGGACAGGGTATTCACCCCTCCACTTT. Protein: CASSGAGTGYSPLHF.